The 23 T cell receptor beta chains in this list originate from one sample, sequenced in a study of post-analysis software for immune sequencing data. TCR beta cDNA libraries included unique molecular identifiers. A single record per CDR3 protein comes from TCRdb applying MiXCR to the PCR reads. The table lists 550,000 to 700,000 distinct CDR3 sequences, 44% of them singletons, with roughly 1.7% in the top ten. These receptors' targets are unknown. Overall study results and limits: Higher frequency in patients than in controls was seen for about five TRBV segments, with TRBV5-6, TRBV5-1 and TRBV20-1 among them.

Material for sequencing was blood. All receptors derive from a girl between 10 and 17 years old with multiple sclerosis.

As for this clonotype: One junction end disagrees with the germline gene, perhaps due to a read error. J is TRBJ2-5 and V is TRBV7-7; D is ambiguous. The end of the DNA fits TRBJ2-7 better, so the J call may be wrong. This CDR3 has 14 residues. Looked up from germline, CDR1 is SSHAT and CDR2 is FNYEAQ (reference sequence). CDR3 sequence: CASSLDINSYEQYF. In DNA, the CDR3 is TGTGCTAGCAGCTTAGATATCAACTCCTACGAGCAGTACTTC.

The gene calls are TRBV4-1 and TRBJ2-3; tentatively, D is TRBD1 (5 bases). CDR1 is MGHRA, CDR2 YSYEKL, per germline. This CDR3 has 14 amino acids. V was shortened by 2 bases and J by 4 bases, with 10 bases between the two germline ends. The CDR3 sequence: CASSQRGLPDTQYF. The CDR3 DNA follows: TGCGCCAGCAGCCAAAGGGGCCTCCCAGATACGCAGTATTTT.

In DNA form, the CDR3 reads TGTGCCAGCAGCCAGGGGACAGAGGGTGAAAAACTGTTTTTT. Its translation: CASSQGTEGEKLFF. The chain uses TRBV3-1 and TRBJ1-4; TRBD1 aligns across 7 bases. From germline, CDR1 is LGHDT and CDR2 YNNKEL (reference sequence). The CDR3 runs to 14 residues. Trimming cost V 3 bases and J 7 bases; bases outside gene matches: 5.

The J gene is TRBJ2-7, the V gene TRBV29-1; weak D call: TRBD2 (7 bases). Judging by the DNA end, TRBJ2-5 fits better; the J call may be wrong. The CDR3 covers 14 residues. Germline V gene lookup returns CDR1 SQVTM and CDR2 ANQGSEA. CDR3 protein: CSVLWGGPTETQYF. CDR3 bases: TGCAGCGTCCTGTGGGGGGGCCCGACAGAGACCCAGTACTTC.

This clonotype appeared a few times. The chain links TRBV4-2 to TRBJ2-3; the D call may be TRBD1 or TRBD2 (5 bases each). The CDR3 consists of 15 residues. V was cut by 0 bases and J by 1 base, with 8 bases left in between. Germline V gene lookup returns CDR1 LGHNA and CDR2 YNFKEQ. In DNA form, the CDR3 reads TGTGCCAGCAGCCAAGATCAGGGACGCACAGATACGCAGTATTTT. This sequence encodes CASSQDQGRTDTQYF.

This sequence joins TRBV12-3 or TRBV12-4 and TRBJ2-1; 8 bases fit TRBD2. V dropped 8 bases and J dropped 6; count of bases not matched to a gene: 12. This CDR3 has 15 amino acids. The chain's CDR3 is CASRESGGVINEQFF. As DNA, the CDR3 is TGTGCCAGCCGTGAGAGCGGGGGTGTGATCAATGAGCAGTTCTTC.

The chain has TRBV7-3 and TRBJ2-1; 7 bases are a match to TRBD2. The CDR3 runs to 15 residues. V dropped 0 bases and J dropped 4; count of bases not matched to a gene: 3. The V gene's germline CDR1 is SGHTA and CDR2 FQGTGA. The chain's CDR3 is CASSLTRENYNEQFF. CDR3 in DNA: TGTGCCAGCAGCTTAACGCGGGAGAATTACAATGAGCAGTTCTTC.

The J gene is TRBJ1-1, the V gene TRBV5-1; perhaps TRBD1 as D (5 bases). The V gene lost 1 base and the J gene lost 3 bases, with 10 bases spanning the gap. Germline V gene lookup returns CDR1 SGHRS and CDR2 YFSETQ. This CDR3 is built from 14 residues. CDR3 coding DNA: TGCGCCAGCAGCTTGAGGGGATGGGACACTGAAGCTTTCTTT. This translates into CASSLRGWDTEAFF.

This clonotype was detected only once. The rearrangement joins TRBV7-9 to TRBJ2-4; 7 positions agree with TRBD1. The CDR3 has 16 residues. Germline-derived CDR1 and CDR2 are SEHNR and FQNEAQ (reference sequence). The V and J ends lost 1 base and 2 bases, in that order; junction bases with no gene match: 5. CDR3 sequence reads: CASSLVPTGTKNIQYF. For the CDR3, the DNA is TGTGCCAGCAGCTTAGTCCCGACAGGGACCAAAAACATTCAGTACTTC.

V and J are TRBV12-3 or TRBV12-4 and TRBJ1-5; D uncertain. The V end was cut by 6 bases, the J end by 0 bases, with 6 bases between. The CDR3 has 13 residues. The CDR3 region has the DNA TGTGCCAGCAGGTCGGGTAGCAATCAGCCCCAGCATTTT. Its protein is CASRSGSNQPQHF.

The J gene is TRBJ2-4, the V gene TRBV5-1, with 10 positions matching TRBD1. The trim removed 3 bases at V and 4 bases at J, leaving 19 bases unmatched. Germline V gene lookup returns CDR1 SGHRS and CDR2 YFSETQ. The CDR3 runs to 20 residues. CDR3 coding DNA: TGCGCCAGCAGCTCCTCGCTTGGACAGGGGGGGGCACGCCGAAAAAACATTCAGTACTTC. Residues: CASSSSLGQGGARRKNIQYF.

In regard to this clonotype: The CDR3 does not end in the conserved phenylalanine or tryptophan, so this is likely a read error. The chain is built from TRBV20-1 and TRBJ2-5; D call uncertain. The V end lost 2 bases, the J end lost 11 bases, and 15 bases lay between the germline ends. CDR1 is DFQATT, CDR2 SNEGSKA, per germline (reference sequence). This CDR3 has 12 amino acids. The CDR3 spells CSARPGDLEQYL. In nucleotides, the CDR3 is TGCAGTGCTAGACCTGGGGATCTAGAGCAGTACTTA.

The chain couples TRBV5-1 to TRBJ1-1, with 8 bases lining up with TRBD1. From germline, CDR1 is SGHRS and CDR2 YFSETQ. J gave up 1 base and V 0 bases, and 2 bases lay outside the gene matches. The CDR3 length is 15 residues. CDR3 sequence (DNA): TGCGCCAGCAGCTTGGGGCAGGGGGCGAACACTGAAGCTTTCTTT. Encoded protein: CASSLGQGANTEAFF.

This clonotype was found a few times. This chain connects TRBV6-1 to TRBJ2-6; D not certain. The CDR3 consists of 15 residues. V lost 5 bases, J lost 3 bases, and 11 bases lay in between. The germline gives CDR1 MNHNS, CDR2 SASEGT. Written as DNA, the CDR3 is TGTGCCAGCAGTTCCCCGGGCGGTGGGGCCAACGTCCTGACTTTC. It codes for CASSSPGGGANVLTF.

A few counts support this clonotype. The chain has TRBV7-9 and TRBJ2-1; 10 nucleotides line up with TRBD2. Germline V gives CDR1 SEHNR, CDR2 FQNEAQ (reference sequence). CDR3 length: 18 residues. V shed 6 bases and J 0 bases; nucleotides not matched to a gene: 11. DNA of the CDR3: TGTGCCAGCAGTCCTTTTAGCGGGAGGCGGAGCTCCTACAATGAGCAGTTCTTC. It encodes CASSPFSGRRSSYNEQFF.

This clonotype was found a few times. This chain uses TRBV27 with TRBJ1-5, with D hard to call. Trimming removed 5 bases at V and 7 bases at J, with 9 bases between. The CDR3 is 12 residues long. Germline V gene data show CDR1 as MNHEY and CDR2 as SMNVEV (reference sequence). CDR3 sequence: CASSHAGQPQHF. For the CDR3, the DNA is TGTGCCAGCAGTCACGCCGGGCAGCCCCAGCATTTT.

In this sample, this clonotype turned up a few times. The J gene is TRBJ2-5, the V gene TRBV5-5, with D possibly TRBD2 on 6 matching bases. With the DNA end fitting TRBJ2-7 better, the J assignment may be wrong. Germline lookup yields CDR1 SGHKS and CDR2 YYEKEE (reference sequence). The CDR3 runs 13 residues. The CDR3 coding sequence is TGTGCCAGCAGCGCCGGGGGTGCGCTCGAGCAGTACTTC. Residues: CASSAGGALEQYF.

This clonotype was seen only once. This chain links TRBV4-1 with TRBJ2-6, with D possibly being TRBD2 (7 bases). Trimming removed 1 base from V and 0 bases from J, with 16 bases in between. The CDR3 totals 19 residues. Per germline, CDR1 MGHRA and CDR2 YSYEKL. The CDR3 DNA sequence: TGCGCCAGCAGCCAAGGAGGGGGGGTCCTAGGCTCTGGGGCCAACGTCCTGACTTTC. Translating gives CASSQGGGVLGSGANVLTF.

V gene TRBV4-2 combines with J gene TRBJ2-2; 15 bases are shared with TRBD2. Germline V gene lookup returns CDR1 LGHNA and CDR2 YNFKEQ. The ends lost 4 bases at V and 3 bases at J; junction bases unmatched: 18. The length of the CDR3 is 22 residues. The CDR3 spells CASSPITGTSGGFEPDTGELFF. The CDR3 DNA sequence: TGTGCCAGCAGCCCGATCACCGGGACTAGCGGGGGGTTTGAACCCGACACCGGGGAGCTGTTTTTT.

The genes are TRBV12-3 or TRBV12-4 and TRBJ2-3, with a tentative D call TRBD2 (7 bases). Trimming took off 8 bases at V and 2 bases at J, with 20 bases between the two ends. The CDR3 runs 16 residues. The CDR3 region has the DNA TGTGCCAGCTCCCTTTGGGGGGAGGGGGTCACAGATACGCAGTATTTT. Its protein product is CASSLWGEGVTDTQYF.

Here the CDR3 reads CASSQINSEKLFF. For the CDR3, the DNA is TGTGCCAGCAGCCAGATTAACAGTGAAAAACTGTTTTTT. J is TRBJ1-4 and V is TRBV14; D ambiguous. Germline CDR1 is SGHDN and CDR2 is FVKESK. V was cut by 3 bases and J by 7 bases, with 9 bases left in between. This CDR3 is built from 13 residues.

This chain joins TRBV9 and TRBJ2-3, with 7 bases matching TRBD2. CDR1 is SGDLS, CDR2 YYNGEE, per germline. The CDR3 is 17 amino acids. V gave up 4 bases and J gave up 4 bases; unmatched junction bases: 15. CDR3: CASSRTWTSRRPDTQYF. The CDR3 coding sequence is TGTGCCAGCAGCAGAACTTGGACTAGTCGACGGCCAGATACGCAGTATTTT.

On this clonotype: This may stem from a read error, because a much larger clone lies one nucleotide away. The CDR3 sequence: CVISGGRNEQFF. Here the CDR3 DNA reads TGTGTCATCAGTGGAGGCAGGAATGAGCAGTTCTTC. This chain joins TRBV10-3 and TRBJ2-1, with D possibly being TRBD2 (5 bases). The germline V gene encodes CDR1 ENHRY and CDR2 SYGVKD. The length of the CDR3 is 12 residues.